The next 32 T cell receptor beta chains were all read from a single sample in a study of T cell responses to AZD1222 COVID-19 vaccine. Only in-frame clones appear in the TCRdb table, and some are missing; sequencing was by immunoSEQ multiplex PCR. This sample has over 65,000 clones; roughly nine tenths occur once, and the top ten carry 6% to 8.5%. The sample consisted of peripheral blood, taken on day 0 of MenACWY control vaccination. These receptors all stem from an adult in good health.

This clone showed up just once. The chain is built from TRBV6-6 and TRBJ1-6; 11 nucleotides agree with TRBD1. The V and J ends lost 6 bases and 10 bases, in that order; junction bases with no gene match: 5. Looked up from germline, CDR1 is MNHNY and CDR2 is SVGAGI (reference sequence). This CDR3 spans 14 amino acids. CDR3 nucleotides: TGTGCCAGCAGACCGGGACAGGGGGACTCACCCCTCCACTTT. Its protein product is CASRPGQGDSPLHF.

The chain has TRBV19 and TRBJ1-6, with TRBD1 as a possible D gene (6 bases). V was shortened by 4 bases and J by 8 bases, with 9 bases between the two germline ends. The germline V gene encodes CDR1 LNHDA and CDR2 SQIVND (reference sequence). The CDR3 runs 13 residues. CDR3 amino acids: CASSKQGDSPLHF. The CDR3 nucleotides read TGTGCCAGTAGTAAACAGGGTGATTCACCCCTCCACTTT.

J is TRBJ2-1 and V is TRBV7-3; D may be TRBD2 (6 bases). Germline-derived CDR1 and CDR2 are SGHTA and FQGTGA. The CDR3 has 15 amino acids. With 2 bases removed from V and 8 bases from J, the gap between germline ends came to 16 bases. The CDR3 sequence is CASSLDLGRGDEQFF. The CDR3 DNA follows: TGTGCCAGCAGCTTAGATCTGGGGCGGGGCGATGAGCAGTTCTTC.

CDR3 coding DNA: TGTGCCAGCAGCCAAGAATCGTACGAGCAGTACTTC. This encodes CASSQESYEQYF. This chain connects TRBV3-1 (or the pseudogene TRBV3-2) to TRBJ2-7; D unclear. The CDR3 totals 12 residues. Trimming stripped 0 bases from V and 4 bases from J, with 4 bases between. The germline V gene has CDR1 LGHDT and CDR2 YNNKEL (reference sequence).

The chain is built from TRBV18 and TRBJ2-5, with TRBD2 matching 9 bases. V trimming: 1 base; J trimming: 3 bases; junction bases outside the gene matches: 0. Germline V gene data show CDR1 as KGHSH and CDR2 as LQKENI. This CDR3 is built from 14 residues. The CDR3 coding sequence is TGTGCCAGCTCACCACTAGCGGGGGAAGAGACCCAGTACTTC. This gives the protein CASSPLAGEETQYF.

CDR3 in DNA: TGTGCCAGCAGCTTAAGTGGGGCCAATAATGAGCAGTTCTTC. The encoded protein is CASSLSGANNEQFF. The chain couples TRBV7-3 to TRBJ2-1, with a possible D match to TRBD1 (5 bases). The CDR3 has 14 residues. V lost 1 base and J lost 7, with 11 bases in between. Germline V gene sequence: CDR1 SGHTA, CDR2 FQGTGA.

V usage is TRBV25-1 and J usage is TRBJ1-6; tentatively, D is TRBD1 (5 bases). The CDR3 sequence is 15 residues long. V lost 1 base and J 7 bases, leaving 11 bases between the germline ends. Germline V gene lookup returns CDR1 MGHDK and CDR2 SYGVNS. The CDR3 loop is CASSELGQGNSPLHF. As DNA, the CDR3 is TGTGCCAGCAGTGAATTGGGGCAGGGAAATTCACCCCTCCACTTT.

The chain has TRBV10-3 and TRBJ2-6, with D possibly TRBD1 on 6 matching bases. With 6 bases removed from V and 2 bases from J, the gap between germline ends came to 11 bases. CDR1 is ENHRY and CDR2 is SYGVKD in the germline V gene. This CDR3 spans 15 amino acids. As DNA, the CDR3 is TGTGCCATCAGAAACAGGGATCCTGGGGCCAACGTCCTGACTTTC. Protein sequence: CAIRNRDPGANVLTF.

The genes are TRBV12-3 or TRBV12-4 and TRBJ1-4; 8 nucleotides align to TRBD1. The CDR3 consists of 13 residues. After removal of 5 bases from V and 6 bases from J, the junction contained 2 bases not matched to a gene. CDR3 DNA sequence: TGTGCCAGCAGTCAGACAGGGGATGAAAAACTGTTTTTT. Its translation is CASSQTGDEKLFF.

The chain carries TRBV2 and TRBJ1-5, with a possible D match to TRBD1 (6 bases). Trimming took 6 bases from V and 1 from J, leaving 7 bases between them. Germline CDR1 SNHLY, CDR2 FYNNEI. This CDR3 has 13 amino acids. The CDR3: CASRDRSNQPQHF. The CDR3 coding sequence is TGTGCCAGCAGGGACAGAAGCAATCAGCCCCAGCATTTT.

The chain has TRBV6-5 and TRBJ2-4, with 9 bases identical to TRBD1. The CDR3 is 14 residues long. Trimming cost V 5 bases and J 6 bases; bases outside gene matches: 5. Germline CDR1 and CDR2: MNHEY and SVGAGI. The CDR3 protein is CASSTRTGVNIQYF. The CDR3 DNA reads as TGTGCCAGCAGTACCCGGACAGGGGTAAACATTCAGTACTTC.

The CDR3 DNA follows: TGTGCCAGCAGTTTATCCTCCTTCTCCTACAATGAGCAGTTCTTC. It encodes CASSLSSFSYNEQFF. The chain couples TRBV27 to TRBJ2-1, with D uncertain. Germline values: CDR1 MNHEY, CDR2 SMNVEV (reference sequence). The CDR3 sequence is 15 residues long. V lost 0 bases, J lost 0 bases, and 6 bases lay in between.

The rearrangement uses TRBV4-3 and TRBJ2-5; D is unclear. V lost 5 bases to trimming and J lost 1 base, with 8 bases between them. Per the germline V gene, CDR1 is LGHNA and CDR2 is YSLEER. This CDR3 contains 13 residues. This chain's CDR3 is CASSLAIQETQYF. The CDR3 nucleotides read TGCGCCAGCAGCTTGGCAATCCAAGAGACCCAGTACTTC.

This sequence joins TRBV11-2 and TRBJ1-3; 9 positions agree with TRBD1. Trimming removed 2 bases from V and 3 bases from J; junction bases left unmatched: 8. This CDR3 has 17 residues. The V gene's germline CDR1 is SGHAT and CDR2 FQNNGV. CDR3 coding DNA: TGTGCCAGCAGCTTAAAATCTTACAGGGGGCATGGAAACACCATATATTTT. Translated, it gives CASSLKSYRGHGNTIYF.

This clone was seen only once. The V call is TRBV3-1 (or the pseudogene TRBV3-2), the J call TRBJ1-4, with no clear D. The CDR3 is made up of 14 amino acids. The germline V gene encodes CDR1 LGHDT and CDR2 YNNKEL (reference sequence). The germline V and J ends were trimmed by 4 bases and 2 bases, with 8 bases remaining between them. The CDR3 sequence is CASSPQDTNEKLFF. In nucleotides, the CDR3 is TGTGCCAGCAGCCCTCAGGACACTAATGAAAAACTGTTTTTT.

This clone was seen just once. CDR3 DNA: TGTGCCAGCAGCTTAGTCCGGACAGGGAGTTCCTCCTACGAGCAGTACTTC. Its protein is CASSLVRTGSSSYEQYF. The genes are TRBV7-2 and TRBJ2-7; 8 positions agree with TRBD1. V lost 1 base and J lost 0; bases outside the gene matches: 8. This CDR3 comprises 17 residues. Germline-derived CDR1 and CDR2 are SGHTA and FQGNSA.

The V and J genes are TRBV7-9 and TRBJ2-5; TRBD1 aligns across 7 bases. This CDR3 is built from 16 residues. Germline trimming cut 5 bases from V and 2 bases from J; bases unmatched to any gene: 11. Germline CDR1 SEHNR, CDR2 FQNEAQ (reference sequence). CDR3: CASSRRRDSDQETQYF. DNA for the CDR3: TGTGCCAGCAGCCGACGCCGGGACAGCGATCAAGAGACCCAGTACTTC.

This chain links TRBV12-3 or TRBV12-4 with TRBJ2-4; D gene unclear. V was shortened by 4 bases and J by 7 bases, with 11 bases between the two germline ends. The CDR3 sequence is 13 residues long. The DNA of the CDR3 is TGTGCCAGCAGTTCAAATAGGTGGAACATTCAGTACTTC. Its translation: CASSSNRWNIQYF.

The chain carries TRBV29-1 and TRBJ1-1; 10 nucleotides line up with TRBD1. V was pared by 7 bases and J by 5 bases, with 7 bases of the junction left unmatched. This CDR3 has 13 residues. The germline V gene encodes CDR1 SQVTM and CDR2 ANQGSEA. CDR3 DNA sequence: TGCAGCGCAAGGACAGGGGGTGAGACTGAAGCTTTCTTT. This sequence encodes CSARTGGETEAFF.

The chain has TRBV19 and TRBJ2-7, with 9 nucleotides matching TRBD1. V shed 5 bases and J 2 bases; nucleotides not matched to a gene: 10. Germline CDR1 LNHDA, CDR2 SQIVND (reference sequence). The CDR3 runs to 16 residues. The CDR3 region has the DNA TGTGCCAGTAGTGGCTTACAACAGGGGGCCCCCTACGAGCAGTACTTC. It translates to CASSGLQQGAPYEQYF.

The chain employs TRBV6-2 or TRBV6-3 and TRBJ2-3; no firm D call. Germline CDR1 and CDR2: MNHEY and SVGEGT. The CDR3 extends over 12 amino acids. The V and J ends lost 2 bases and 10 bases respectively, with 10 bases between them. This CDR3 is CASSYGVASQYF. Here the CDR3 DNA reads TGTGCCAGCAGTTACGGGGTGGCTTCGCAGTATTTT.

The chain links TRBV18 to TRBJ2-7, with a tentative D call TRBD1 (5 bases). There are 13 residues in the CDR3. With 5 bases removed from V and 6 bases from J, the gap between germline ends came to 14 bases. Germline V gene sequence: CDR1 KGHSH, CDR2 LQKENI. CDR3 DNA: TGTGCCAGCTCATCCACCCCCAGGGCCGAGCAGTACTTC. Amino acid sequence: CASSSTPRAEQYF. Complete variable domain (other parts from reference TRBV18 and TRBJ2-7): NAGVMQNPRHLVRRRGQEARLRCSPMKGHSHVYWYRQLPEEGLKFMVYLQKENIIDESGMPKERFSAEFPKEGPSILRIQQVVRGDSAAYFCASSSTPRAEQYFGPGTRLTVT.

The chain uses TRBV11-3 and TRBJ2-2, with 9 bases fitting TRBD2. Germline V gene data show CDR1 as SGHNT and CDR2 as YENEEA. V lost 1 base and J lost 5; bases outside the gene matches: 5. This CDR3 spans 16 amino acids. The chain's CDR3 is CASSLVSGGLTGELFF. Here the CDR3 DNA reads TGTGCCAGCAGCTTAGTCAGCGGGGGGCTAACCGGGGAGCTGTTTTTT.

The chain employs TRBV5-5 and TRBJ1-6; no clear D. Germline CDR1 is SGHKS and CDR2 is YYEKEE (reference sequence). Deletions cut 1 base from V and 10 bases from J, with 21 bases between. The CDR3 extends over 17 amino acids. This chain's CDR3 is CASSLFEVLAPASPLHF. Written as DNA, the CDR3 is TGTGCCAGCAGCTTGTTTGAGGTCTTAGCCCCTGCATCACCCCTCCACTTT.

The genes are TRBV7-6 and TRBJ2-5; TRBD1 is a possible D gene (5 bases). The CDR3 runs to 13 residues. V lost 5 bases and J lost 2, with 9 bases in between. Germline CDR1 reads SGHVS; CDR2 reads FNYEAQ. Written as DNA, the CDR3 is TGTGCCAGCAGCCCACAGGAGCAAGAGACCCAGTACTTC. Its protein is CASSPQEQETQYF.

The genes are TRBV20-1 and TRBJ2-3; D is undetermined. Germline CDR1 is DFQATT and CDR2 is SNEGSKA (reference sequence). The CDR3 runs 13 residues. Trimming pared 3 bases from V and 4 bases from J, leaving 11 bases between. The CDR3 here is CSASEVAADTQYF. In DNA, the CDR3 is TGCAGTGCTAGTGAGGTAGCCGCAGATACGCAGTATTTT.

The chain recombines TRBV7-2 with TRBJ2-7, with 11 bases fitting TRBD1. The CDR3 spans 15 residues. The ends lost 3 bases at V and 6 bases at J; junction bases unmatched: 7. The germline V gene has CDR1 SGHTA and CDR2 FQGNSA. The CDR3 spells CASSFSGQGVTEQYF. The CDR3 DNA reads TGTGCCAGCAGCTTTTCGGGACAGGGGGTAACCGAGCAGTACTTC. Filled out from reference TRBV7-2 and TRBJ2-7, the complete variable domain reads GAGVSQSPSNKVTEKGKDVELRCDPISGHTALYWYRQSLGQGLEFLIYFQGNSAPDKSGLPSDRFSAERTGGSVSTLTIQRTQQEDSAVYLCASSFSGQGVTEQYFGPGTRLTVT.

This chain uses TRBV28 with TRBJ1-4; the match to TRBD1 covers 10 bases. CDR3 length: 17 amino acids. V trimming: 5 bases; J trimming: 6 bases; junction bases outside the gene matches: 12. In germline, CDR1 is MDHEN, CDR2 SYDVKM. The CDR3 protein is CASSHQTGTGEDEKLFF. CDR3 nucleotides: TGTGCCAGCAGTCACCAAACCGGGACAGGGGAGGATGAAAAACTGTTTTTT.

The V call is TRBV6-5, the J call TRBJ1-5, with 9 bases fitting TRBD1. The CDR3 contains 14 residues. The J segment lost 7 bases and the V segment lost 5 bases, leaving 6 bases of the junction unmatched. Germline V gene data show CDR1 as MNHEY and CDR2 as SVGAGI. The CDR3 DNA follows: TGTGCCAGCAGTAAGACAGGGGGAGAACAGCCCCAGCATTTT. Protein product: CASSKTGGEQPQHF.

The chain has TRBV7-8 and TRBJ2-1; 8 bases are shared with TRBD2. With 4 bases clipped from V and 2 bases from J, the junction kept 4 bases outside the gene matches. Germline loops: CDR1 SGHVS, CDR2 FQNEAQ. The CDR3 length is 15 residues. As DNA, the CDR3 is TGTGCCAGCAGCTCCGGGAGGGGGACCTACAATGAGCAGTTCTTC. Amino acid sequence: CASSSGRGTYNEQFF.

J is TRBJ2-2 and V is TRBV5-1; 10 nucleotides match TRBD2. V shed 0 bases, J shed 4 bases, and the junction held 9 bases outside the gene matches. CDR1 and CDR2 (germline): SGHRS, YFSETQ. The CDR3 contains 18 residues. The CDR3 region is CASSLVGSGGPATGELFF. In nucleotides, the CDR3 is TGCGCCAGCAGCTTGGTTGGTAGCGGGGGGCCCGCCACCGGGGAGCTGTTTTTT. Full variable domain (outside the CDR3, taken from reference TRBV5-1 and TRBJ2-2): KAGVTQTPRYLIKTRGQQVTLSCSPISGHRSVSWYQQTPGQGLQFLFEYFSETQRNKGNFPGRFSGRQFSNSRSEMNVSTLELGDSALYLCASSLVGSGGPATGELFFGEGSRLTVL.

The gene calls are TRBV19 and TRBJ2-1; the D is unclear. The CDR3 is 15 amino acids. Germline V CDR1 and CDR2: LNHDA, SQIVND (reference sequence). Trimming cost V 3 bases and J 3 bases, with 12 bases left between them. The CDR3 region has the DNA TGTGCCAGTAGTATGGATCCCATGCACTACAATGAGCAGTTCTTC. Translated, it gives CASSMDPMHYNEQFF.